Given below is one T cell receptor beta chain in context. Its antigen is not yet known. Base quality data are lacking; no much larger clone is found one base away. V has 7 bases trimmed and J has 2 bases trimmed; junction bases matching no gene number 5. The germline V gene supplies CDR1 SQVTM and CDR2 ANQGSEA. Inclusive of the bounding cysteine and phenylalanine, the CDR3 is 12 residues long. Only the CDR3 portion is preserved as DNA: 36 bases, with reading frame beginning at the first base. Using the deep immunoSEQ assay, multiplex PCR amplified TCR CDR3 regions from genomic DNA. Extracted genomic DNA from each cell subset was distributed evenly across all wells of several immunoSEQ 96-well plates, and each plate was treated as a replicate. Each replicate PCR for sorted subsets received roughly 200 ng genomic DNA, equal to roughly 33,000 T cell genomes. The purified libraries were quantified using a Qubit 3.0 fluorometer, sized with a Bioanalyzer 2100, and then quantified again using the KAPA Library Quantification kit. Every immunoSEQ 96-well plate was sequenced on a dedicated single-read 150-cycle Illumina NextSeq 550 flow cell. The paper's data handling went like this. Because the immunoSEQ output held only junctional sequences and lacked quality scores, the filtering could not match the filtering applied to full-length reads. To assign V/J genes and CDR3, sequences were annotated using PyIR, a Python wrapper for IgBLAST v1.9, with IMGT germline references. Any read was removed if the V/J assignment was weak (E-value above 1e-6), the CDR3 was missing, or the read contained stop codons, out-of-frame junctions, or ambiguous translated residues. V3J clonotypes were defined by identical inferred V gene, J gene, and CDR3 amino acid sequence. Percentage overlap between repertoires was computed as shared unique clonotypes divided by the size of the smaller repertoire. RTK rarefaction, the Chao1 estimator, and Recon v2.1 estimates of unobserved clonotypes were used to assess repertoire richness. Generation probabilities were computed with OLGA for all TCRbeta clonotypes obtained by the gDNA method from several donors. The immuneACCESS repertoire file appears here via TCRdb, limited to in-frame rearrangements. These files lack a portion of the clones; in checked studies, under half of the deficit traces to unresolved V genes, and the cause of the others is not known. The DNA gave D and trimming, while V, J and clone size come from that table. Present in this sample are around 1 million clones, more than 75% of which were seen just once. Clones ranked in the top ten supply approximately 1.5% of the sample.

The donors were healthy, HIV-negative adults who had no recently reported acute infections or vaccinations. All donors were Caucasian adults living in Nashville, Tennessee, USA. CD4+ T cells were enriched by magnetic negative selection, after which naive cells were positively selected on CD45RA and the negative fraction was taken as the memory subset. After blood collection by leukapheresis, PBMCs were isolated using Ficoll-Histopaque density gradient centrifugation and then cryopreserved in the vapor phase of liquid nitrogen. Purity and quantity of every magnetically sorted T cell population were checked by analytical flow cytometry. Genomic DNA was isolated from every sorted fraction and measured by UV absorbance on a Nanodrop 2000c. This entry belongs to a study of shared clonotypes between healthy human individuals (dated by TCRdb to the early 2020s). For the study in its entirety: Three men and a couple of women, aged 18 to 49 years, made up the cohort. To estimate repertoire size and how much clonotypes are shared between individuals, the study performed deep sequencing of blood TCR repertoires from a few healthy adults. Between about 0.9 and 10 billion PBMCs per donor were obtained by leukapheresis. Different laboratories and diverse techniques were used to prepare libraries and sequence TCR repertoires, to increase sequencing depth and limit assay-specific biases. For each donor, CD4 naive and CD4 memory were each run on three plates, CD8 naive on two plates, and CD8 memory on one plate.

Results the study describes overall, beyond this receptor: Incomplete sequencing was indicated by rarefaction of sorted-subset datasets, despite the large sequencing depth. Sampling was restricted to blood, and TCR repertoires in tissue are likely to differ from TCR repertoires in blood. Higher generation probabilities were observed for clonotypes shared by all four sorted-subset donors than for non-shared clonotypes. Pairwise subsampling indicated that sequencing depth was expected to affect the degree of clonotype sharing among donors. When several donors were compared, the shared fraction of clonotypes was 5% to 6.5% for naive CD4, 3% to 4% for naive CD8, 2.3% for memory CD4, and approximately 0.4% for memory CD8. Because the study included only a small number of donors, the genetic and exposure-history diversity represented was limited. Naive subsets generally had larger estimated clonotype richness than memory subsets.

The TCR comes from a man aged 18-30 years in good health. The receptor chain draws on TRBV29-1 and TRBJ2-7; TRBD1 matches 7 bases in the middle. The sequenced sample consisted of memory CD4+ T cells sorted from blood. The sample's cell subset or site, from its label and the paper: CD45RA-negative fraction. In nucleotide form, the sequence is TGCAGCGCGAGGGGGACAGCCTACGAGCAGTACTTC. This encodes CSARGTAYEQYF.